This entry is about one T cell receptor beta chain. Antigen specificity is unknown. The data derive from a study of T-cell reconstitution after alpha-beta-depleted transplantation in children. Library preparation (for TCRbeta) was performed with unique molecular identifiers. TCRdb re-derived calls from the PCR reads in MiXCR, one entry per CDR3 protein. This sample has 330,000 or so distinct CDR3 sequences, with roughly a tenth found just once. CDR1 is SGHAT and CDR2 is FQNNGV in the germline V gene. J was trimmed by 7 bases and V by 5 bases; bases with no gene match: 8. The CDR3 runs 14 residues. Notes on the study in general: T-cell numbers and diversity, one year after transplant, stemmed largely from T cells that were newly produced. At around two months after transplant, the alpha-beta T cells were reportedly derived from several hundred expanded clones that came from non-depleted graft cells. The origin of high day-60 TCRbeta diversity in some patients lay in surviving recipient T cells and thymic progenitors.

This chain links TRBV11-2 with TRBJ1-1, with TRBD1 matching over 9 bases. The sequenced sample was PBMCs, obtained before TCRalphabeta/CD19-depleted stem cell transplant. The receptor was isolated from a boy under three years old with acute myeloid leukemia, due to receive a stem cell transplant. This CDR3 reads CASSKGQGTGEAFF. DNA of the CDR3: TGTGCCAGCAGCAAAGGACAGGGGACAGGTGAAGCTTTCTTT. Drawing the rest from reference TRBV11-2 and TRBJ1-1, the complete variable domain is EAGVAQSPRYKIIEKRQSVAFWCNPISGHATLYWYQQILGQGPKLLIQFQNNGVVDDSQLPKDRFSAERLKGVDSTLKIQPAKLEDSAVYLCASSKGQGTGEAFFGQGTRLTVV.